The 6 T cell receptor beta chains below all came from one sample that was sequenced in a study of control samples from healthy donors and cancer patients (TCRdb year 2020). Libraries were made using the immunoSEQ multiplex PCR assay. TCRdb took this table from immuneACCESS and kept in-frame rearrangements with V and J called. Such tables lack part of the clones; where checked against another copy, unresolved V genes explain under half of the gap, and the rest is unexplained. This sample comprises 400,000 to 450,000 clones, around 90% of them detected only once. The ten largest clones add up to around 6.5% of the sample. The sample comprised PBMCs. The receptors originated from a man in his forties with head and neck cancer.

This sequence joins TRBV6-5 and TRBJ2-2; D remains ambiguous. V lost 0 bases to trimming and J lost 3 bases, with 5 bases between them. Germline lookup yields CDR1 MNHEY and CDR2 SVGAGI. The CDR3 sequence is 14 residues long. The CDR3 loop reads CASSYSTDTGELFF. CDR3 nucleotides: TGTGCCAGCAGTTACTCGACGGACACCGGGGAGCTGTTTTTT.

The CDR3 spells CASSISVGTDTQYF. The CDR3 DNA is TGTGCCAGTAGTATTTCGGTGGGAACAGATACGCAGTATTTT. The V call is TRBV19, the J call TRBJ2-3, with no clear D. The CDR3 is 14 residues long. Germline loops: CDR1 LNHDA, CDR2 SQIVND (reference sequence). Deletions cut 3 bases from V and 3 bases from J, with 10 bases between.

The chain joins TRBV28 to TRBJ1-2, with D maybe TRBD1 (5 bases). Per the germline V gene, CDR1 is MDHEN and CDR2 is SYDVKM. Trimming shortened V by 5 bases and J by 8 bases, and 15 bases separated the two germline ends. The CDR3 is 13 amino acids. In DNA form, the CDR3 reads TGTGCCAGCAGTAGGACAACCTATGAAGGCTACACCTTC. This sequence encodes CASSRTTYEGYTF.

This chain links TRBV5-6 with TRBJ1-2; D is unresolved. The CDR3 covers 13 residues. Germline CDR1 SGHDT, CDR2 YYEEEE. The V gene lost 6 bases and the J gene lost 4 bases, with 13 bases spanning the gap. CDR3: CASTSPIFYGYTF. The CDR3 DNA reads as TGTGCCAGCACCTCTCCGATCTTCTATGGCTACACCTTC.

This clone was detected once. This chain links TRBV9 with TRBJ1-4; the D is unclear. Germline V gene sequence: CDR1 SGDLS, CDR2 YYNGEE. CDR3 length equals 16 residues. The V end was cut by 3 bases, the J end by 8 bases, with 20 bases between. The CDR3 DNA reads TGTGCCAGCAGCGAGAGTTTTACCCCTGAAGGCGAAAAACTGTTTTTT. Its translation is CASSESFTPEGEKLFF.

The J gene is TRBJ2-5, the V gene TRBV6-5; a possible D gene is TRBD1 (6 bases). CDR3 length: 14 amino acids. Germline CDR1 and CDR2: MNHEY and SVGAGI. V was trimmed by 5 bases and J by 0 bases, leaving 10 bases between them. CDR3 in amino acids: CASSTWTDQETQYF. CDR3 DNA: TGTGCCAGCAGTACCTGGACAGACCAAGAGACCCAGTACTTC.